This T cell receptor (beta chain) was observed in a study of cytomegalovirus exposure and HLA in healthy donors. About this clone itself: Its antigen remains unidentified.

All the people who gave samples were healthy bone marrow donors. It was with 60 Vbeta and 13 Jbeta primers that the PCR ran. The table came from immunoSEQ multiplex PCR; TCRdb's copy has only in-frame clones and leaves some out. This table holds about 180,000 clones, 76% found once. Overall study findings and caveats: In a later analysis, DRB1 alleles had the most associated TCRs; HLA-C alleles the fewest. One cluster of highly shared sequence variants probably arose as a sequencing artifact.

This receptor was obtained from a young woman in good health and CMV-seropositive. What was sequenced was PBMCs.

CDR3 nucleotides: TGTGCCAGCGCTGCGCACCACTACGAGCAGTACTTC. Translated: CASAAHHYEQYF. V is TRBV21-1 and J is TRBJ2-5; the table's D call TRBD2 went unverified against the DNA. The J call is doubtful: the DNA matches TRBJ2-7 better. TRBV21-1 is assigned pseudogene status. The CDR3 totals 12 residues.